This TCR beta chain was captured by sequencing in a study of blood T cell repertoires in COVID-19. Study background: The United States, Italy and Spain provided the acute and convalescent COVID-19 samples. The analysed material was cDNA or gDNA that came from T cells, B-cell-depleted T cells, or PBMCs.

Per the original methods: Using reference gene primer amplification, nucleated cell counts were estimated. Libraries were prepared by immunoSEQ multiplex PCR; TCRdb keeps only in-frame clonotypes and omits some of them. From that table come the V and J calls and clone size; the DNA was used to work out D and trimming. Found here are around 300,000 clones, 85% of them singletons; the top ten hold 13%. V was trimmed by 0 bases and J by 3 bases, leaving 9 bases between them. The CDR3 loop spans 14 amino acids. Germline V gene data show CDR1 as LNHNV and CDR2 as YYDKDF (reference sequence). The genes are TRBV15 and TRBJ2-7; D not certain. The sequence came from a human donor in a cohort sampled during active COVID-19. Sequenced input: peripheral blood. CDR3: CATSRDPSSYEQYF. The CDR3 nucleotides are TGTGCCACCAGCAGAGATCCCTCGAGCTACGAGCAGTACTTC.